The T cell receptor beta chain under discussion was sequenced for a study of T cell responses to AZD1222 COVID-19 vaccine. Study-wide results and caveats: No day 14 peak samples; only post-peak repertoires were characterized. It should be noted that donors were predominantly white British and more often female, and clonal diversity was possibly underestimated. Spike-wide coverage was observed for vaccine-associated CD4 TCRs, with dominant responses at 160-218 and 743-854.

Germline CDR1 is ENHRY and CDR2 is SYGVKD. Trimming stripped 3 bases from V and 7 bases from J, with 12 bases between. The CDR3 runs 13 residues. Produced via immunoSEQ multiplex PCR; TCRdb's table is partial and in-frame only. Of around 200,000 clones detected, 85% to 95% appear once; the ten largest clones hold 1.5% to 2%. Notes on this clone: What it binds is not known.

This TCR was sampled from an adult who received the AZD1222 COVID-19 vaccine. The chain carries TRBV10-3 and TRBJ1-1, with D unresolved. The input for sequencing was peripheral blood, taken 28 days after the second AZD1222 dose. CDR3 residues: CAISESVGSEAFF. In DNA form, the CDR3 reads TGTGCCATCAGTGAAAGCGTTGGGAGTGAAGCTTTCTTT.